The source of this T cell receptor (beta chain) is a study of T cell repertoires in cytomegalovirus infection (dated by TCRdb to 2018 to 2020). Background for the entire study: Alongside well-studied HLA-B-restricted epitopes, the peptide stimulations were aimed at recently identified HLA-C-restricted CMV epitopes, whose presentation resists viral immunomodulation. Donor HLA type was relevant to the analysis, because carriage of CMV infection together with the matching HLA type was indicated by public TCR beta signatures.

Sequencing relied on an Illumina HiSeq 1500. TCRdb ran its own pipeline on the public reads, namely fastp trimming at Q25 and MiXCR clone calling, and kept in-frame beta chains. A single entry per CDR3 protein holds the most common genes and DNA from its merged rows. The sample table records 700,000 to 950,000 distinct CDR3 sequences; about 31% of these occur just once. Around 12% of the sample is held by the ten biggest clonotypes. Overall study results and their limits: The ex vivo response was dominated by HLA-C-restricted CMV-specific TCR beta clonotypes, which also provided the single most frequent clonotype in two of eight donors. Cumulative frequency of public TCR beta family members discriminated carriers of CMV infection plus the relevant HLA type in this cohort and an independent approximately 370-donor cohort.

The treatment or condition label for this specimen denotes: in vitro stimulation with specific CMV peptide epitopes to enrich CMV-specific T cells. Taken from the germline V gene, the CDR1 and CDR2 loops are MNHNS and SASEGT. CDR3 length: 16 amino acids, cysteine to phenylalanine. Only the CDR3 portion is preserved as DNA: 48 bases, with reading frame beginning at the first base. V and J are truncated by 2 bases and 2 bases respectively, leaving an intervening sequence of 10 bases. A note on this clonotype: Its antigen remains undetermined. No base quality information exists; no much larger clone differs at one position.

The specimen was cultured CD8+ T cells from PBMCs, collected from culture after CMV antigen stimulation. This chain joins TRBV6-1 to TRBJ1-6; confidence is insufficient to name the D gene. This TCR derives from a human donor in good health (CMV status not recorded). Some clones in this sample may be carry-over from other donors' samples. Here is the DNA: TGTGCCAGCAGTGAAAGGGAATCGGCCTATAATTCACCCCTCCACTTT. This translates into CASSERESAYNSPLHF.